This T cell receptor beta chain was recovered during a study of cytomegalovirus exposure and HLA in healthy donors. Sequencing used immunoSEQ multiplex PCR; TCRdb keeps in-frame clones, though not all of them. The sample shows 150,000 to 200,000 clones, approximately 96% of them seen only once. Between the trimmed V and J ends, which lost 7 bases and 4 bases, there was a span of 17 bases. The CDR3 spans 13 residues. Per the germline V gene, CDR1 is GTSNPN and CDR2 is SVGIG (reference sequence). The receptor's source is a woman younger than 30 in good health and CMV-seronegative. The chain carries TRBV30 and TRBJ2-7, with D perhaps TRBD2 (6 bases). Material for sequencing was PBMCs. CDR3: CASNFGLRYEQYF. CDR3 coding DNA: TGTGCCTCCAACTTCGGACTACGTTACGAGCAGTACTTC.